This is a list of T cell receptor beta chains from one sample in a study of T cells in tuberculosis. Generated by immunoSEQ multiplex PCR, the TCRdb table keeps only in-frame clones and is missing some. The repertoire holds tens of thousands of clones, with about nine tenths as singletons. Material for sequencing was CD1b-GMM tetramer-negative cells sorted from PBMCs. Every receptor here comes from an adult woman with latent tuberculosis. CDR3s include the opening cysteine and the closing phenylalanine or tryptophan. D genes are given only for firm matches. Rows may omit the clone size; those that give it use once, few, many or a size class.

-	TRBJ2-7	TRBV7-6	-	TGTGCCAGCAGCTTAGCTAGCGGTATGTCCTACGAGCAGTACTTC	CASSLASGMSYEQYF
-	TRBJ2-7	TRBV18	TRBD2	TGTGCCAGCTCACCACTAGCGGGGGGGCCCCAGACGCCCTACGAGCAGTACTTC	CASSPLAGGPQTPYEQYF
-	TRBJ2-2	TRBV11-3	TRBD1	TGTGCCAGCAGCCCGGGACAGGCGTACACCGGGGAGCTGTTTTTT	CASSPGQAYTGELFF
-	TRBJ2-5	TRBV5-1	-	TGCGCCAGCAGCTCGGGGTTGCAAGAGACCCAGTACTTC	CASSSGLQETQYF
-	TRBJ1-1	TRBV28	-	TGTGCCAGCAGCACACAGGGTGTAGAAGCTTTCTTT	CASSTQGVEAFF
-	TRBJ2-1	TRBV29-1	TRBD2	TGCAGCGCTCGGACTAGCGGGGGGGCCGGGGGTGAGCAGTTCTTC	CSARTSGGAGGEQFF
-	TRBJ2-1	TRBV7-3	TRBD1	TGTGCCAGCAGCCCCGGACAGGGGGCACGAGAGCAGTTCTTC	CASSPGQGAREQFF
once	TRBJ2-1	TRBV6-5	TRBD1	TGTGCCAGCAAACAGGGGGCCCACAATGAGCAGTTCTTC	CASKQGAHNEQFF
-	TRBJ2-7	TRBV10-3	TRBD1	TGTGCCATCAGCAACAAACAGGGGAGCTACGAGCAGTACTTC	CAISNKQGSYEQYF
-	TRBJ2-2	TRBV4-3	TRBD2	TGCGCCAGCAGCCAAGGGGTGGGGGGGGCGAACACCGGGGAGCTGTTTTTT	CASSQGVGGANTGELFF
-	TRBJ1-2	TRBV11-2	TRBD1	TGTGCCAGCAGCTCGACAGGGCACTATGGCTACACCTTC	CASSSTGHYGYTF
-	TRBJ1-1	TRBV6-1	-	TGTGCCAGCAGTGAGAAGAGGAACACTGAAGCTTTCTTT	CASSEKRNTEAFF
-	TRBJ1-2	TRBV11-2	-	TGTGCCAGCAGCTTAGAAGCAGGGCAGTATGGCTACACCTTC	CASSLEAGQYGYTF
-	TRBJ2-1	TRBV6-5	TRBD2	TGTGCCAGCAGTCCTTTAGCGGGCTCCTACAATGAGCAGTTCTTC	CASSPLAGSYNEQFF
-	TRBJ2-3	TRBV7-9	TRBD1	TGTGCCAGCAGCCGGGACAGGGGGCAGTATTTT	CASSRDRGQYF
-	TRBJ1-1	TRBV11-2	-	TGTGCCAGCAGCTTAGGCAGGGTCACTGAAGCTTTCTTT	CASSLGRVTEAFF
-	TRBJ1-5	TRBV30	-	TGTGCCTGGACCCTGGGAGGGGCGGTCAGCAATCAGCCCCAGCATTTT	CAWTLGGAVSNQPQHF
-	TRBJ1-4	TRBV19	-	TGTGCCAGTAGTATCTATGGGACAACCACAACTAATGAAAAACTGTTTTTT	CASSIYGTTTTNEKLFF
-	TRBJ1-2	TRBV29-1	-	TGCAGCGTTATTGGGCCAGGGGCCCATGGCTATGGCTACACCTTC	CSVIGPGAHGYGYTF
-	TRBJ1-6	TRBV13	TRBD1	TGTGCCAGCAGCCAAGGGACAGTTCTCCCGATCTCTCGCTCCTATAATTCACCCCTCCACTTT	CASSQGTVLPISRSYNSPLHF
-	TRBJ2-2	TRBV7-3	TRBD1	TGTGCCAGCAGCTTGGGGCAGGGGGCTATCGGGGAGCTGTTTTTT	CASSLGQGAIGELFF
-	TRBJ1-1	TRBV28	TRBD1	TGTGCCAGCAGTTTCCGCGACGTCAGGGGGCTGGGGAACACTGAAGCTTTCTTT	CASSFRDVRGLGNTEAFF
-	TRBJ1-2	TRBV14	-	TGTGCCAGCAGCCGCCAGGGAATGACTAACTATGGCTACACCTTC	CASSRQGMTNYGYTF